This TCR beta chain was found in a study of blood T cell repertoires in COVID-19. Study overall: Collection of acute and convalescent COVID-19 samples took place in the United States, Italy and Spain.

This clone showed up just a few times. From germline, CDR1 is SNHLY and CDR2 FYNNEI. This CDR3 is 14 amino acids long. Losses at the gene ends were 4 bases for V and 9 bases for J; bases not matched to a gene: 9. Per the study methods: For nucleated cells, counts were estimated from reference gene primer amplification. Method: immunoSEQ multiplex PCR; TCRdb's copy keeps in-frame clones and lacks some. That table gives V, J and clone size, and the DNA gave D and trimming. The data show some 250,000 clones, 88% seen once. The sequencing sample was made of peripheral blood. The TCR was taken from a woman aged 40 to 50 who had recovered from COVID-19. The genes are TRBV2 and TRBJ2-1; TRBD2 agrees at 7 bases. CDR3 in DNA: TGTGCCAGCAGTGTGGAGGCGGGAGTGTTTGAGCAGTTCTTC. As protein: CASSVEAGVFEQFF.